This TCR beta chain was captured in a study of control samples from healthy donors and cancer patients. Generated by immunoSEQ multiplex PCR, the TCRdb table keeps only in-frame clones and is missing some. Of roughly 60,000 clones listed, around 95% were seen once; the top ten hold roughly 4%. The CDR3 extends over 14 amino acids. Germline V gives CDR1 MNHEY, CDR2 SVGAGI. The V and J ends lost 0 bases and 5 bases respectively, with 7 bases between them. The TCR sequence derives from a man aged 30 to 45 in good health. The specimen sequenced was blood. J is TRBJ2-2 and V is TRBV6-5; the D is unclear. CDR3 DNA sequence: TGTGCCAGCAGTTACTCCGGAAAAACCGGGGAGCTGTTTTTT. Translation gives CASSYSGKTGELFF.